Following are 32 T cell receptor beta chains from one sample sequenced in a study of cytomegalovirus exposure and HLA in healthy donors. The PCR made use of 60 Vbeta and 13 Jbeta primers. Produced via immunoSEQ multiplex PCR; TCRdb's table is partial and in-frame only. This repertoire shows 140,000 to 150,000 clones, roughly a tenth found once; its top ten account for approximately 1.8%. Sequences were obtained from PBMCs. These receptors all stem from a male donor in good health and CMV-seronegative.

The chain links TRBV9 to TRBJ1-2, with 10 bases that match TRBD1. CDR1 and CDR2 (germline): SGDLS, YYNGEE. CDR3 length equals 16 residues. The V segment lost 0 bases and the J segment 0 bases; nucleotides outside the gene matches: 2. The CDR3 coding sequence is TGTGCCAGCAGCGTAGGGGGGACAGGGGCTAACTATGGCTACACCTTC. Residues: CASSVGGTGANYGYTF.

Note on this clone: The junction shows a germline mismatch at one end, possibly a read error. J is TRBJ1-2 and V is TRBV28; 7 positions agree with TRBD1. The length of the CDR3 is 15 residues. Germline loops: CDR1 MDHEN, CDR2 SYDVKM. The CDR3 coding sequence is TGTGCCAGCAGTTCGGCTACAGGGGACTTCGGGGGCTACCCCTTC. As protein: CASSSATGDFGGYPF.

This chain links TRBV5-6 with TRBJ2-7; D is unclear. CDR1 and CDR2 (germline): SGHDT, YYEEEE. V was shortened by 2 bases and J by 4 bases, with 7 bases between the two germline ends. The CDR3 contains 12 residues. This CDR3 reads CASSFENYEQYF. The CDR3 DNA reads as TGTGCCAGCAGCTTCGAGAATTACGAGCAGTACTTC.

In this sample, this clone turned up a few times. The chain recombines TRBV27 with TRBJ2-7; 10 nucleotides line up with TRBD1. The V and J ends lost 2 bases and 0 bases, in that order; junction bases with no gene match: 1. Germline CDR1 and CDR2: MNHEY and SMNVEV (reference sequence). CDR3 size: 15 residues. The CDR3 DNA follows: TGTGCCAGCAGTTTAGGGACAGGGGCCTCCTACGAGCAGTACTTC. Encoded protein: CASSLGTGASYEQYF.

The chain recombines TRBV7-2 with TRBJ2-1; TRBD2 aligns across 10 bases. Germline lookup yields CDR1 SGHTA and CDR2 FQGNSA. The junction had 12 bases not matched to a gene; V was cut back by 4 bases and J by 9 bases. The CDR3 has 16 residues. The CDR3 DNA reads TGTGCCAGCAGCTCCCTAGCGGGAGCGGTTGTCGTTGAGCAGTTCTTC. Translation: CASSSLAGAVVVEQFF. The full variable domain, in which reference TRBV7-2 and TRBJ2-1 provide the parts outside the CDR3, is GAGVSQSPSNKVTEKGKDVELRCDPISGHTALYWYRQSLGQGLEFLIYFQGNSAPDKSGLPSDRFSAERTGGSVSTLTIQRTQQEDSAVYLCASSSLAGAVVVEQFFGPGTRLTVL.

This clone was seen a few times. The V call is TRBV9, the J call TRBJ2-7, with 7 bases aligning to TRBD1. Trimming took 4 bases from V and 0 from J; bases not matched to a gene: 4. The CDR3 runs 14 residues. From germline, CDR1 is SGDLS and CDR2 YYNGEE. The CDR3 here is CASSPGTDSYEQYF. In DNA form, the CDR3 reads TGTGCCAGCAGCCCCGGGACAGACTCCTACGAGCAGTACTTC. The variable domain in full, completed from reference TRBV9 and TRBJ2-7, reads DSGVTQTPKHLITATGQRVTLRCSPRSGDLSVYWYQQSLDQGLQFLIQYYNGEERAKGNILERFSAQQFPDLHSELNLSSLELGDSALYFCASSPGTDSYEQYFGPGTRLTVT.

J is TRBJ2-5 and V is TRBV5-1, with 10 bases that match TRBD2. TRBJ2-7 explains the end of the DNA better; the J call may be wrong. This CDR3 has 15 residues. Germline CDR1 reads SGHRS; CDR2 reads YFSETQ. This chain's CDR3 is CASSLVSGRFAEQYF. CDR3 nucleotide sequence: TGCGCCAGCAGCTTAGTTAGCGGGAGGTTTGCCGAGCAGTACTTC.

J is TRBJ2-2 and V is TRBV9; possible D gene TRBD1, 5 bases. The CDR3 sequence is 14 residues long. Germline lookup yields CDR1 SGDLS and CDR2 YYNGEE. Trimming took off 4 bases at V and 1 base at J, with 8 bases between the two ends. The CDR3 DNA reads TGTGCCAGCAGCCGGACAATGAACACCGGGGAGCTGTTTTTT. As protein: CASSRTMNTGELFF.

The gene calls are TRBV7-2 and TRBJ1-5; TRBD1 is a possible D gene (5 bases). Germline V gives CDR1 SGHTA, CDR2 FQGNSA. This CDR3 is built from 13 residues. Trimming stripped 6 bases from V and 4 bases from J, with 10 bases between. Here the CDR3 reads CASSWDLNQPQHF. The CDR3 DNA is TGTGCCAGCAGTTGGGACTTAAATCAGCCCCAGCATTTT.

This clone was seen more than once but under ten times. This chain uses TRBV5-6 with TRBJ2-7; TRBD1 aligns across 12 bases. CDR3 length: 15 residues. Germline V gene lookup returns CDR1 SGHDT and CDR2 YYEEEE. The V and J ends lost 3 bases and 6 bases, in that order; junction bases with no gene match: 7. CDR3 protein: CASSWGGTGGPEQYF. CDR3 nucleotide sequence: TGTGCCAGCAGCTGGGGGGGGACAGGGGGCCCCGAGCAGTACTTC. Looking up the rest from reference TRBV5-6 and TRBJ2-7 gives the full variable domain: DAGVTQSPTHLIKTRGQQVTLRCSPKSGHDTVSWYQQALGQGPQFIFQYYEEEERQRGNFPDRFSGHQFPNYSSELNVNALLLGDSALYLCASSWGGTGGPEQYFGPGTRLTVT.

This clone has a handful of counts. The chain combines TRBV27 with TRBJ2-7, with a possible D match to TRBD1 (5 bases). Trimming took 6 bases from V and 2 from J, leaving 14 bases between them. This CDR3 region has 14 residues. Germline V CDR1 and CDR2: MNHEY, SMNVEV (reference sequence). The CDR3 DNA reads as TGTGCCAGCAGACGTCAGGGTAGTACCTACGAGCAGTACTTC. Protein product: CASRRQGSTYEQYF.

This clone occurred a few times. V usage is TRBV7-9 and J usage is TRBJ1-5, with 7 bases fitting TRBD1. The V gene end was trimmed by 4 bases and the J gene end by 0 bases; junction bases not matched to a gene: 3. The CDR3 has 15 residues. Germline CDR1 is SEHNR and CDR2 is FQNEAQ (reference sequence). The chain's CDR3 is CASSWGQYSNQPQHF. The CDR3 nucleotides are TGTGCCAGCAGCTGGGGACAGTATAGCAATCAGCCCCAGCATTTT.

This clone was counted only a few times. V and J are TRBV10-3 and TRBJ1-1, with unresolved D. Trimming left V 0 bases short and J 5 bases short, with 7 bases between. Germline CDR1 reads ENHRY; CDR2 reads SYGVKD. This CDR3 is built from 13 residues. The CDR3 bases are TGTGCCATCAGTGAGTCTGAGCGTACTGAAGCTTTCTTT. Protein product: CAISESERTEAFF.

The rearrangement uses TRBV6-1 and TRBJ2-7; 8 bases are a match to TRBD1. CDR3 length: 15 amino acids. The V gene's germline CDR1 is MNHNS and CDR2 SASEGT. The V segment lost 0 bases and the J segment 3 bases; nucleotides outside the gene matches: 4. The CDR3 DNA reads TGTGCCAGCAGTGAAGCTCCTGGACAGGGCTACGAGCAGTACTTC. Translating gives CASSEAPGQGYEQYF.

The rearrangement links TRBV21-1 to TRBJ2-4; the DNA was not compared with TRBD1, the D call given in the table. TRBV21-1 is classified as a pseudogene. CDR3 size: 16 residues. In nucleotides, the CDR3 is TGTGCCAGCAGCAAATCGTACAGGGTAGGCAAAAACATTCAGTACTTC. Amino acids: CASSKSYRVGKNIQYF.

The genes are TRBV13 and TRBJ1-1; D gene uncertain. Germline V CDR1 and CDR2: PRHDT, FYEKMQ (reference sequence). This CDR3 is 12 amino acids long. Trimming stripped 5 bases from V and 4 bases from J, with 8 bases between. CDR3 residues: CASSQKSTEAFF. CDR3 nucleotide sequence: TGTGCCAGCAGCCAGAAAAGCACTGAAGCTTTCTTT.

This clone was found a few times. J is TRBJ1-3 and V is TRBV19, with TRBD1 as a possible D gene (6 bases). The V end lost 5 bases, the J end lost 4 bases, and 12 bases lay between the germline ends. The CDR3 totals 14 residues. Looked up from germline, CDR1 is LNHDA and CDR2 is SQIVND (reference sequence). Written as DNA, the CDR3 is TGTGCCAGTAGTGTCACAGGGTCCGGAAACACCATATATTTT. Translating gives CASSVTGSGNTIYF.

This clone has a handful of counts. The J gene is TRBJ1-1, the V gene TRBV19; D remains ambiguous. Germline V gives CDR1 LNHDA, CDR2 SQIVND (reference sequence). This CDR3 is built from 13 residues. Deletions cut 3 bases from V and 3 bases from J, with 8 bases between. This chain's CDR3 is CASSISRYTEAFF. The CDR3 DNA sequence: TGTGCCAGTAGTATTTCGCGTTACACTGAAGCTTTCTTT.

The chain recombines TRBV5-1 with TRBJ1-2; D is perhaps TRBD1 (6 bases). Trimming cost V 6 bases and J 1 base, with 13 bases left between them. The CDR3 loop spans 14 amino acids. The V gene's germline CDR1 is SGHRS and CDR2 YFSETQ. The CDR3 DNA is TGCGCCAGCAACGGACAGCCGATTAACTATGGCTACACCTTC. Translation gives CASNGQPINYGYTF. Using reference TRBV5-1 and TRBJ1-2 for the parts outside the CDR3, the full variable domain is KAGVTQTPRYLIKTRGQQVTLSCSPISGHRSVSWYQQTPGQGLQFLFEYFSETQRNKGNFPGRFSGRQFSNSRSEMNVSTLELGDSALYLCASNGQPINYGYTFGSGTRLTVV.

The V gene is TRBV9, the J gene TRBJ2-7; perhaps TRBD1 as D (5 bases). The CDR3 has 14 amino acids. Germline V gene data show CDR1 as SGDLS and CDR2 as YYNGEE. Deletions cut 5 bases from V and 1 base from J, with 13 bases between. The CDR3 sequence is CASSEDSQSYEQYF. In DNA, the CDR3 is TGTGCCAGCAGTGAAGACAGTCAGTCCTACGAGCAGTACTTC.

This clone was observed a handful of times. The rearrangement uses TRBV28 and TRBJ2-4; 10 bases align to TRBD1. The V gene end was trimmed by 6 bases and the J gene end by 1 base; junction bases not matched to a gene: 3. Germline V gene lookup returns CDR1 MDHEN and CDR2 SYDVKM. The CDR3 extends over 15 amino acids. The chain's CDR3 is CASRGQGFAKNIQYF. The CDR3 nucleotides are TGTGCCAGCAGGGGACAGGGGTTTGCCAAAAACATTCAGTACTTC.

The chain has TRBV29-1 and TRBJ1-4; 7 bases map to TRBD1. The J segment lost 8 bases and the V segment lost 4 bases, leaving 7 bases of the junction unmatched. The CDR3 extends over 13 amino acids. Looked up from germline, CDR1 is SQVTM and CDR2 is ANQGSEA. CDR3 loop: CSVGEGAQEKLFF. CDR3 sequence (DNA): TGCAGCGTTGGAGAGGGGGCGCAGGAAAAACTGTTTTTT.

Only a few counts were recorded for this clone. The chain has TRBV7-2 and TRBJ1-3; a possible D gene is TRBD1 (6 bases). The CDR3 has 15 residues. The V gene lost 2 bases and the J gene lost 0 bases, with 8 bases spanning the gap. From germline, CDR1 is SGHTA and CDR2 FQGNSA. CDR3 sequence reads: CASSLQGPSGNTIYF. As DNA, the CDR3 is TGTGCCAGCAGCTTACAGGGGCCCTCTGGAAACACCATATATTTT.

This chain uses TRBV5-1 with TRBJ2-7; tentative D call: TRBD1 (5 bases). This CDR3 has 16 residues. Germline CDR1 reads SGHRS; CDR2 reads YFSETQ. V was trimmed by 0 bases and J by 5 bases, leaving 18 bases between them. The CDR3 nucleotides are TGCGCCAGCAGCTTGGTTCATGTGCAGGGTACCCACGAGCAGTACTTC. Translation: CASSLVHVQGTHEQYF. The full variable domain, rest sourced from reference TRBV5-1 and TRBJ2-7, is KAGVTQTPRYLIKTRGQQVTLSCSPISGHRSVSWYQQTPGQGLQFLFEYFSETQRNKGNFPGRFSGRQFSNSRSEMNVSTLELGDSALYLCASSLVHVQGTHEQYFGPGTRLTVT.

This clone was counted between two and nine times. The CDR3 region has the DNA TGCGCCAGCAGCCAAGATAGGGCGGGCACCGGGGAGCTGTTTTTT. Its translation: CASSQDRAGTGELFF. This sequence joins TRBV4-3 and TRBJ2-2, with a possible D match to TRBD2 (5 bases). Germline lookup yields CDR1 LGHNA and CDR2 YSLEER. This CDR3 is 15 amino acids long. Trimming removed 0 bases at V and 4 bases at J, with 9 bases between.

The V call is TRBV5-1, the J call TRBJ1-3; 8 positions match TRBD1. This CDR3 has 15 amino acids. The germline V gene encodes CDR1 SGHRS and CDR2 YFSETQ. V gave up 2 bases and J gave up 0 bases; unmatched junction bases: 1. The CDR3 is CASSFTGGSGNTIYF. The CDR3 DNA sequence: TGCGCCAGCAGCTTTACAGGGGGCTCTGGAAACACCATATATTTT.

CDR3 region: CASSQVGTGGGYTF. Here the CDR3 DNA reads TGCGCCAGCAGCCAAGTAGGGACAGGGGGAGGCTACACCTTC. The rearrangement uses TRBV4-1 and TRBJ1-2, with 11 bases fitting TRBD1. CDR1 is MGHRA and CDR2 is YSYEKL in the germline V gene. The V segment lost 1 base and the J segment 8 bases; nucleotides outside the gene matches: 3. The CDR3 length is 14 residues.

CDR3 sequence (DNA): TGTGCCAGCAGTCGCTCGAGGGAGGACGAGCAGTACTTC. It encodes CASSRSREDEQYF. J is TRBJ2-7 and V is TRBV6-6, with a weak D call TRBD2 (6 bases). Trimming removed 5 bases from V and 5 bases from J, with 13 bases in between. The CDR3 has 13 amino acids. Per germline, CDR1 MNHNY and CDR2 SVGAGI (reference sequence).

The chain has TRBV19 and TRBJ1-4, with a possible D match to TRBD1 (5 bases). V lost 0 bases to trimming and J lost 11 bases, with 13 bases between them. This CDR3 is built from 14 residues. Germline CDR1 and CDR2: LNHDA and SQIVND (reference sequence). CDR3 in amino acids: CASSIERGRGKLFF. CDR3 DNA sequence: TGTGCCAGTAGTATAGAACGGGGGAGAGGGAAACTGTTTTTT.

The J gene is TRBJ2-5, the V gene TRBV9; the D gene is possibly TRBD1 (6 bases). The CDR3 totals 15 residues. V lost 4 bases and J 4 bases, leaving 17 bases between the germline ends. Germline CDR1 and CDR2: SGDLS and YYNGEE. The CDR3 bases are TGTGCCAGCAGCCTGACTCAGGGGATGGGAGAGACCCAGTACTTC. Translated, it gives CASSLTQGMGETQYF.

This chain joins TRBV19 and TRBJ1-1; TRBD1 aligns across 9 bases. The germline CDR1 and CDR2 sequences are LNHDA and SQIVND (reference sequence). The CDR3 contains 14 residues. The V segment lost 9 bases and the J segment 0 bases; nucleotides outside the gene matches: 5. The CDR3 DNA reads TGTGCCAGCGGACAGGGGCGAATGAACACTGAAGCTTTCTTT. Amino acids: CASGQGRMNTEAFF.

This chain uses TRBV11-2 with TRBJ1-2; 7 positions match TRBD1. Trimming removed 3 bases from V and 9 bases from J; junction bases left unmatched: 4. Looked up from germline, CDR1 is SGHAT and CDR2 is FQNNGV. The CDR3 is 12 residues long. CDR3 region: CASSLEGASYTF. The CDR3 DNA is TGTGCCAGCAGCTTGGAGGGGGCGAGCTACACCTTC.